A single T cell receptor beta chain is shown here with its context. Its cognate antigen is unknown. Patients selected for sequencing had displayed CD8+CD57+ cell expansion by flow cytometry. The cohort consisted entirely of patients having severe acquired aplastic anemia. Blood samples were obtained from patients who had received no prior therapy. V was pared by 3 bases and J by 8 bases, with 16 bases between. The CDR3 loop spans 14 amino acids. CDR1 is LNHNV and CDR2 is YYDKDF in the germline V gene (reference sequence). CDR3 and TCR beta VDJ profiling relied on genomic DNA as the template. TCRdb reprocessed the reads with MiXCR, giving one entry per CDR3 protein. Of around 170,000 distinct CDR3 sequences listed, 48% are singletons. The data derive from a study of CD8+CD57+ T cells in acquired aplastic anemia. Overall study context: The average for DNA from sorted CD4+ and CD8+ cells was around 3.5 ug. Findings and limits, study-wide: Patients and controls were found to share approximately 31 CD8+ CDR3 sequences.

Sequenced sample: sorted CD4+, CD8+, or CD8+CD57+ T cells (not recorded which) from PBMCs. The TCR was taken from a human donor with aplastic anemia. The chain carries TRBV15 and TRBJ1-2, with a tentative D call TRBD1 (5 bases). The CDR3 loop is CATSRGTTVSGYTF. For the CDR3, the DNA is TGTGCCACCAGCAGGGGAACGACAGTTTCAGGCTACACCTTC.